This TCR beta chain is drawn from a study of T cell responses to AZD1222 COVID-19 vaccine. Notes on this clone: The antigen is not known. Additional DNA sequences in this sample encode the identical CDR3.

Broader study findings: Reportedly, nearly half of unique spike TCRs recognized epitopes outside B.1.351/B.1.1.7 mutations.

The table came from immunoSEQ multiplex PCR; TCRdb's copy has only in-frame clones and leaves some out. This sample has around 130,000 clones; around 94% occur once, and the top ten carry around 7%. The CDR3 is 12 residues long. Trimming took off 0 bases at V and 9 bases at J, with 3 bases between the two ends. Germline V gene data show CDR1 as LGHNA and CDR2 as YSLEER. The receptor's source is an adult in good health. V usage is TRBV4-3 and J usage is TRBJ1-6; D not certain. The sample was peripheral blood, taken on day 0 of AZD1222 vaccination. The CDR3 sequence is CASSQDSSPLHF. The CDR3 DNA reads as TGCGCCAGCAGCCAAGATTCTTCACCCCTCCACTTT.